The 15 T cell receptor beta chains given below trace back to one sample, sequenced in a study of molecular identifiers for immune sequencing clone quantification. One entry per CDR3 protein results from TCRdb running MiXCR on the PCR reads. The data hold 490,000 or so distinct CDR3 sequences, with about 25% observed a single time. Material: naive CD8+ T cells from blood, with Jurkat cell RNA spiked in. Subset denoted: FACS-sorted CD8+CD4-CCR7+CD45RA+ naive T cells. These receptors were collected from a human donor in good health. Some libraries in this study had Jurkat cell RNA spiked in.

The gene calls are TRBV4-3 and TRBJ2-2; 7 bases line up with TRBD2. This CDR3 is built from 15 residues. V was pared by 4 bases and J by 6 bases, with 8 bases of the junction left unmatched. The germline gives CDR1 LGHNA, CDR2 YSLEER. This chain's CDR3 is CASSLRRLAAGELFF. In nucleotides, the CDR3 is TGCGCCAGCAGCCTCCGGAGACTAGCAGCCGGGGAGCTGTTTTTT.

With respect to this clonotype: This may come from a read error, since a much larger clone is one base off. The chain joins TRBV6-1 to TRBJ1-4, with D possibly being TRBD1 (6 bases). CDR3 size: 13 residues. Germline CDR1 and CDR2: MNHNS and SASEGT. This chain's CDR3 is CASTTGLEEKLVF. CDR3 DNA sequence: TGTGCCAGCACAACAGGGCTAGAGGAAAAACTGGTTTTT.

V usage is TRBV5-4 and J usage is TRBJ1-2; D is unresolved. CDR3 length equals 13 residues. Germline CDR1 reads SGHNT; CDR2 reads YYREEE (reference sequence). Trimming removed 7 bases at V and 4 bases at J, with 14 bases between. Written as DNA, the CDR3 is TGTGCCAGCTCCGCGGAGAACGGCTATGGCTACACCTTC. Translating gives CASSAENGYGYTF.

This chain joins TRBV7-9 and TRBJ1-4; maybe TRBD1 (5 bases). V gave up 7 bases and J gave up 4 bases, with 13 bases separating them. The CDR3 has 14 residues. Germline loops: CDR1 SEHNR, CDR2 FQNEAQ (reference sequence). DNA of the CDR3: TGTGCCAGCACCATGACAGAACATAATGAAAAACTGTTTTTT. Encoded protein: CASTMTEHNEKLFF.

This sequence joins TRBV23-1 and TRBJ1-5; D is unclear. TRBV23-1 carries the ORF label, with uncertain function. Trimming pared 10 bases from V and 3 bases from J, leaving 13 bases between. This CDR3 has 13 residues. The CDR3 nucleotides are TGCGCCACGCCCTGGCAGACCAATCAGCCCCAGCATTTT. Its protein is CATPWQTNQPQHF.

This clonotype has just a few counts. The J gene is TRBJ2-7, the V gene TRBV20-1; TRBD2 aligns across 8 bases. Germline CDR1 and CDR2: DFQATT and SNEGSKA (reference sequence). V trimming: 1 base; J trimming: 6 bases; junction bases outside the gene matches: 14. The CDR3 is 16 amino acids. CDR3 in amino acids: CSARAYGTSLDSEQYF. CDR3 nucleotides: TGCAGTGCTAGAGCTTATGGGACTAGTTTGGATAGCGAGCAGTACTTC.

The chain has TRBV9 and TRBJ2-3, with D maybe TRBD2 (6 bases). Trimming pared 6 bases from V and 1 base from J, leaving 18 bases between. This CDR3 spans 16 amino acids. Germline V CDR1 and CDR2: SGDLS, YYNGEE. This CDR3 reads CASNPGLSPRTDTQYF. The DNA for the CDR3 is TGTGCCAGCAACCCGGGACTTTCCCCTCGCACAGATACGCAGTATTTT.

Of note for this clonotype: This could be a read error, since a much larger clone is one nucleotide away. The chain links TRBV4-1 to TRBJ1-1; D gene unclear. Germline V lookup: CDR1 MGHRA, CDR2 YSYEKL. V was cut by 4 bases and J by 0 bases, with 18 bases left in between. The CDR3 loop spans 17 amino acids. The CDR3 sequence: CASSRMPPPAMNTEAFF. The CDR3 DNA reads TGCGCCAGCAGCCGAATGCCCCCCCCAGCTATGAACACTGAAGCTTTCTTT.

As for this clonotype: A read error may be the cause here, since a much bigger clone is one base away. V and J are TRBV6-2 or TRBV6-3 and TRBJ2-1; the D call may be TRBD1 or TRBD2 (5 bases each). The ends were cut back, 10 bases at V and 6 bases at J, with 13 bases in the middle. The CDR3 has 12 residues. Germline lookup yields CDR1 MNHEY and CDR2 SVGEGT. The CDR3 reads CATRDLLNEQFF. CDR3 DNA: TGTGCCACCCGGGACCTACTCAATGAGCAGTTCTTC.

The chain links TRBV24-1 to TRBJ2-1; D ambiguous. The CDR3 is 12 amino acids. The V gene lost 2 bases and the J gene lost 9 bases, with 7 bases spanning the gap. Germline CDR1 KGHDR, CDR2 SFDVKD. CDR3 nucleotide sequence: TGTGCCACCAGTGATTCAACTGCTGAGCAGTTCTTC. This sequence encodes CATSDSTAEQFF.

The chain uses TRBV5-6 and TRBJ2-1; the match to TRBD2 covers 7 bases. The CDR3 consists of 15 residues. Germline V lookup: CDR1 SGHDT, CDR2 YYEEEE. The ends lost 0 bases at V and 9 bases at J; junction bases unmatched: 9. In DNA form, the CDR3 reads TGTGCCAGCAGCTTGGTCGGACTAGGTCCCGTTGAGCAGTTCTTC. Protein: CASSLVGLGPVEQFF. Based on the CDR3 plus reference TRBV5-6 and TRBJ2-1, the full variable domain is DAGVTQSPTHLIKTRGQQVTLRCSPKSGHDTVSWYQQALGQGPQFIFQYYEEEERQRGNFPDRFSGHQFPNYSSELNVNALLLGDSALYLCASSLVGLGPVEQFFGPGTRLTVL.

This clonotype was seen a handful of times. For the CDR3, the DNA is TGTGCCAGCAGCGGGGACAGGGTCTGGACTGAAGCTTTCTTT. This translates into CASSGDRVWTEAFF. The genes are TRBV5-3 and TRBJ1-1; 9 positions match TRBD1. TRBV5-3 is an open reading frame, and its role is uncertain. This CDR3 has 14 amino acids. The V and J ends lost 8 bases and 5 bases, in that order; junction bases with no gene match: 10.

Concerning this clonotype itself: Compared with germline, one end of the junction differs, possibly owing to a read error. This chain uses TRBV4-2 with TRBJ1-6; D perhaps matches TRBD1 (5 bases). CDR1 LGHNA and CDR2 YNFKEQ come from the germline V gene. The CDR3 totals 15 residues. The CDR3 nucleotides read TGTGTCAGCAGCCGGGAGGCTCGGGAGGGGTCACCCCTCCACTTT. Its protein is CVSSREAREGSPLHF.

A note on this clonotype: A much larger clone differs by one base, so this may be a read error. The rearrangement uses TRBV20-1 and TRBJ2-7; 8 positions match TRBD1. The germline V gene encodes CDR1 DFQATT and CDR2 SNEGSKA (reference sequence). CDR3 length: 15 residues. CDR3 nucleotides: TGCAGTGCTAGTCCCGGACAGGGAGGATGGCACGAGCAGCACTTC. It translates to CSASPGQGGWHEQHF.

The gene calls are TRBV4-1 and TRBJ1-1, with D uncertain. V gave up 6 bases and J gave up 0 bases, with 11 bases separating them. The V gene's germline CDR1 is MGHRA and CDR2 YSYEKL. There are 14 residues in the CDR3. CDR3 DNA: TGCGCCAGCAGTCTCATGGCCATGAACACTGAAGCTTTCTTT. It is translated as CASSLMAMNTEAFF.